This section outlines one TCR beta chain sequence together with its context. Its target is unknown. The sampling schedule covered blood at baseline, cycle 4 day 1, and cycle 7 day 1. The CDR3 length is 14 residues. Trimming took off 0 bases at V and 1 base at J, with 5 bases between the two ends. Germline loops: CDR1 SGHNT, CDR2 YYREEE (reference sequence). The data originate from a study of OX40 agonist ivuxolimab in advanced cancers. The overall study: Three patients, one with hepatocellular carcinoma and two with cutaneous melanoma, achieved partial responses.

Some clones are missing from TCRdb's copy, which holds only in-frame ones; the method was immunoSEQ multiplex PCR. Of some 69,000 clones in the sample, around 80% were seen once. Regarding the study as a whole: Relative to CD4+, CD8+ T cells held more expanded clones on average. The authors also found low normalized T-cell clonal expansion in some nonresponders.

The genes are TRBV5-4 and TRBJ1-3, with D possibly TRBD1 on 5 matching bases. Source: CD4+ or CD8+ T cells sorted from blood, taken in a trial of the OX40 agonist ivuxolimab. The receptor's source is an adult with an advanced solid tumor such as melanoma, head and neck, liver or kidney cancer. The CDR3 spells CASSLDRSGNTIYF. The CDR3 DNA follows: TGTGCCAGCAGCTTGGACAGGTCTGGAAACACCATATATTTT.